This TCR beta chain was recovered during a study of blood T cells in healthy people across ages. Whole-study findings and limits: Compared with aged donors, long-lived donors showed fewer expanded clones, suggesting selection.

This clonotype came up many times. Its matching antigen is unknown. The CDR3 loop spans 12 amino acids. The V and J ends lost 6 bases and 5 bases, in that order; junction bases with no gene match: 3. Germline assignment: CDR1 DFQATT and CDR2 SNEGSKA (reference sequence). It was with a sample-barcoded 5' primer and a J-beta primer mix that a second PCR of roughly 7 to 12 cycles was run. A single record per CDR3 protein comes from TCRdb applying MiXCR to the 5' RACE reads. The data show fewer than 750,000 distinct CDR3 sequences, more than 45% seen once. The receptor was isolated from a woman aged 80 or over in good health. The source material was blood. The V call is TRBV20-1, the J call TRBJ2-5; 10 bases map to TRBD1. For the CDR3, the DNA is TGCAGTGCCCTGGACAGGGGGGAGACCCAGTACTTC. Encoded protein: CSALDRGETQYF.